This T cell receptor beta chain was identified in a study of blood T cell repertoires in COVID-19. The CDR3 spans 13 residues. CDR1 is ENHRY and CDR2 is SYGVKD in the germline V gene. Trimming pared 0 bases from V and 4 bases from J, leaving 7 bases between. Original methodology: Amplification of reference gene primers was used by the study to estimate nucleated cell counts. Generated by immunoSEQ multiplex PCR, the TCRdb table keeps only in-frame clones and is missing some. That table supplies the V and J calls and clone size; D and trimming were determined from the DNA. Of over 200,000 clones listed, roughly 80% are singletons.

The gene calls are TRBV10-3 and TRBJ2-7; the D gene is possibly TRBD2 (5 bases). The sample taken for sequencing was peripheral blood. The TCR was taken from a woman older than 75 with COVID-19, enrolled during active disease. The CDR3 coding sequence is TGTGCCATCAGTGAGTCGACGGGGTACGAGCAGTACTTC. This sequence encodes CAISESTGYEQYF.